A selection of T cell receptor beta chains follows, all from one sample in a study of graft-versus-host responses after intestinal transplantation. Produced via immunoSEQ multiplex PCR; TCRdb's table is partial and in-frame only. This sample has almost 15,000 clones, with under 70% found just once. The material was ileum tissue, obtained approximately 780 days after intestinal transplantation. The receptors stem from a human patient who received an intestinal transplant, so some T cells may come from the graft donor. CDR3s include the opening cysteine and the closing phenylalanine or tryptophan. D genes are given only for firm matches. Clone size is shown for a subset of rows, as once, few, many or a class of expanded clone.

j_call: TRBJ2-7; v_call: TRBV28; d_call: TRBD2; clone_size: -; cdr3_length: 16; cdr3_nt: TGTGCCAGCAGCGACCCGCGGGGGGGTTTCCGCTACGAGCAGTACTTC; cdr3_aa: CASSDPRGGFRYEQYF
j_call: TRBJ2-1; v_call: TRBV7-2; d_call: -; clone_size: -; cdr3_length: 15; cdr3_nt: TGTGCCAGCAGCTTGTCGGGGGGCAATTGGTATGAGCAGTTCTTC; cdr3_aa: CASSLSGGNWYEQFF
j_call: TRBJ2-6; v_call: TRBV7-9; d_call: -; clone_size: -; cdr3_length: 18; cdr3_nt: TGTGCCAGCAGCTTATTCCCGAGAGGCAAAGTTGGGGCCAACGTCCTGACTTTC; cdr3_aa: CASSLFPRGKVGANVLTF
j_call: TRBJ1-2; v_call: TRBV29-1; d_call: TRBD1; clone_size: -; cdr3_length: 12; cdr3_nt: TGCAGCGTGGGACAGGGAGGCTATGGCTACACCTTC; cdr3_aa: CSVGQGGYGYTF
j_call: TRBJ2-5; v_call: TRBV21-1; d_call: -; clone_size: -; cdr3_length: 15; cdr3_nt: TGTGCCAGCAGCAAAGCGACAGGCCACCAAGAGACCCAGTACTTC; cdr3_aa: CASSKATGHQETQYF
j_call: TRBJ1-2; v_call: TRBV23-1; d_call: TRBD1; clone_size: -; cdr3_length: 14; cdr3_nt: TGCGCCAGCAGTATTCGTGACAGGGGTGGAGGCTACACCTTC; cdr3_aa: CASSIRDRGGGYTF
j_call: TRBJ2-7; v_call: TRBV13; d_call: TRBD2; clone_size: few; cdr3_length: 17; cdr3_nt: TGTGCCAGCAGCTTAGGGCCGCCACTAGCGGGAGGAGACGAGCAGTACTTC; cdr3_aa: CASSLGPPLAGGDEQYF
j_call: TRBJ2-1; v_call: TRBV10-3; d_call: TRBD1; clone_size: -; cdr3_length: 13; cdr3_nt: TGTGCCATCAGTAGGGACAGCTGGGATGAGCAGTTCTTC; cdr3_aa: CAISRDSWDEQFF
j_call: TRBJ2-2; v_call: TRBV7-8; d_call: -; clone_size: -; cdr3_length: 16; cdr3_nt: TGTGCCAGCAGCTTAGTCGGAGGGCTTAACACCGGGGAGCTGTTTTTT; cdr3_aa: CASSLVGGLNTGELFF
j_call: TRBJ1-2; v_call: TRBV6-5; d_call: -; clone_size: few; cdr3_length: 13; cdr3_nt: TGTGCCAGCAGAGGCGCGGACCTCTATGGCTACACCTTC; cdr3_aa: CASRGADLYGYTF
j_call: TRBJ2-2; v_call: TRBV11-3; d_call: TRBD1; clone_size: once; cdr3_length: 17; cdr3_nt: TGTGCCAGCAGCACAGAACCGGGACAGGCGAACACCGGGGAGCTGTTTTTT; cdr3_aa: CASSTEPGQANTGELFF
j_call: TRBJ1-6; v_call: TRBV30; d_call: -; clone_size: -; cdr3_length: 14; cdr3_nt: TGTGCCTGGAGTACCGGGGGGGCGAATTCACCCCTCCACTTT; cdr3_aa: CAWSTGGANSPLHF
j_call: TRBJ1-1; v_call: TRBV29-1; d_call: -; clone_size: -; cdr3_length: 12; cdr3_nt: TGCAGCTGCCAGGGTTTGAACACTGAAGCTTTCTTT; cdr3_aa: CSCQGLNTEAFF
j_call: TRBJ2-2; v_call: TRBV5-6; d_call: TRBD1; clone_size: -; cdr3_length: 16; cdr3_nt: TGTGCCAGCAGCCCGGTCGGTCAGGGGGCAACCGGGGAGCTGTTTTTT; cdr3_aa: CASSPVGQGATGELFF
j_call: TRBJ2-2; v_call: TRBV2; d_call: TRBD2; clone_size: -; cdr3_length: 17; cdr3_nt: TGTGCCAGCAGTCGGGGTAGCGGGAGGGCCAGGACCGGGGAGCTGTTTTTT; cdr3_aa: CASSRGSGRARTGELFF
j_call: TRBJ2-1; v_call: TRBV9; d_call: -; clone_size: -; cdr3_length: 14; cdr3_nt: TGTGCCAGCTCCCAGGACGGTACCTACAATGAGCAGTTCTTC; cdr3_aa: CASSQDGTYNEQFF
j_call: TRBJ2-7; v_call: TRBV5-6; d_call: TRBD1; clone_size: -; cdr3_length: 14; cdr3_nt: TGTGCCAGCAGCCCTACAGGGGGCACGTACGAGCAGTACTTC; cdr3_aa: CASSPTGGTYEQYF
j_call: TRBJ1-1; v_call: TRBV6-5; d_call: -; clone_size: few; cdr3_length: 15; cdr3_nt: TGTGCCAGCAGCGCAAGCCCGGGACAGAACACTGAAGCTTTCTTT; cdr3_aa: CASSASPGQNTEAFF
j_call: TRBJ2-3; v_call: TRBV7-2; d_call: -; clone_size: -; cdr3_length: 12; cdr3_nt: TGTGCCAGCAGCCCGAGCACAGATACGCAGTATTTT; cdr3_aa: CASSPSTDTQYF
j_call: TRBJ2-7; v_call: TRBV7-2; d_call: TRBD2; clone_size: -; cdr3_length: 15; cdr3_nt: TGTGCCAGCAGCTTCGCGGGGGGACCGGGGGCCGAGCAGTACTTC; cdr3_aa: CASSFAGGPGAEQYF
j_call: TRBJ2-7; v_call: TRBV6-1; d_call: -; clone_size: -; cdr3_length: 12; cdr3_nt: TGTGCCAGCAGCCGAACAATCTACGAGCAGTACTTC; cdr3_aa: CASSRTIYEQYF
j_call: TRBJ2-5; v_call: TRBV5-5; d_call: TRBD2; clone_size: few; cdr3_length: 16; cdr3_nt: TGTGCCAGCAGCCGGGGGGTAGAATTTATGAGGGAGACCCAGTACTTC; cdr3_aa: CASSRGVEFMRETQYF
j_call: TRBJ1-3; v_call: TRBV19; d_call: -; clone_size: large; cdr3_length: 15; cdr3_nt: TGTGCCAGTAGTATAGCATCTCCCTCTGGAAACACCATATATTTT; cdr3_aa: CASSIASPSGNTIYF
j_call: TRBJ2-7; v_call: TRBV6-5; d_call: -; clone_size: -; cdr3_length: 14; cdr3_nt: TGTGCCAGCAGTTTGAGTTCTTCCCCTCTACCCCAATACTTC; cdr3_aa: CASSLSSSPLPQYF
j_call: TRBJ1-2; v_call: TRBV28; d_call: -; clone_size: few; cdr3_length: 14; cdr3_nt: TGTGCCAGCAGTTCCGGGGGCGAGAACTATGGCTACACCTTC; cdr3_aa: CASSSGGENYGYTF
j_call: TRBJ2-7; v_call: TRBV5-5; d_call: -; clone_size: -; cdr3_length: 11; cdr3_nt: TGTGCCAGCAGCCTACCGACAGGTCGGTACTTC; cdr3_aa: CASSLPTGRYF
j_call: TRBJ2-5; v_call: TRBV28; d_call: TRBD2; clone_size: -; cdr3_length: 15; cdr3_nt: TGTGCCAGCAGGCGACTAGCGGGAGACCAAGAGACCCAGTACTTC; cdr3_aa: CASRRLAGDQETQYF
j_call: TRBJ1-6; v_call: TRBV2; d_call: TRBD1; clone_size: -; cdr3_length: 14; cdr3_nt: TGTGCCAGCAGCTCCGACAGGGGGCTGTCACCCCTCCACTTT; cdr3_aa: CASSSDRGLSPLHF
j_call: TRBJ1-4; v_call: TRBV19; d_call: -; clone_size: -; cdr3_length: 13; cdr3_nt: TGTGCCAGTACCCGGAGGGTAGAAGAAAAACTGTTTTTT; cdr3_aa: CASTRRVEEKLFF
j_call: TRBJ2-3; v_call: TRBV19; d_call: TRBD2; clone_size: -; cdr3_length: 16; cdr3_nt: TGTGCCAGTAGTCCACTACTAGCGGGGGGGCCAGATACGCAGTATTTT; cdr3_aa: CASSPLLAGGPDTQYF
j_call: TRBJ2-5; v_call: TRBV19; d_call: -; clone_size: -; cdr3_length: 13; cdr3_nt: TGTGCCAGTAGTGCTTGGAATCAAGAGACCCAGTACTTC; cdr3_aa: CASSAWNQETQYF
j_call: TRBJ2-1; v_call: TRBV27; d_call: -; clone_size: -; cdr3_length: 15; cdr3_nt: TGTGCCAGCAGTTACGGGAGAAGTTATGGCAATGAGCAGTTCTTC; cdr3_aa: CASSYGRSYGNEQFF
j_call: TRBJ2-1; v_call: TRBV10-3; d_call: TRBD2; clone_size: -; cdr3_length: 15; cdr3_nt: TGTGCCATCAGTGAAGGACTAGGTTCCTACAATGAGCAGTTCTTC; cdr3_aa: CAISEGLGSYNEQFF
j_call: TRBJ2-5; v_call: TRBV7-4; d_call: TRBD1; clone_size: -; cdr3_length: 18; cdr3_nt: TGTGCCAGCAGTTTATCGGTCCCGGGACAGGAGTTCCAAGAGACCCAGTACTTC; cdr3_aa: CASSLSVPGQEFQETQYF
j_call: TRBJ2-5; v_call: TRBV5-4; d_call: TRBD2; clone_size: -; cdr3_length: 16; cdr3_nt: TGTGCCAGCAGCTTTGGACTAGCGGGGGGACAAGAGACCCAGTACTTC; cdr3_aa: CASSFGLAGGQETQYF
j_call: TRBJ2-2; v_call: TRBV5-1; d_call: -; clone_size: once; cdr3_length: 15; cdr3_nt: TGCGCCAGCAGCTTGGCGACATATAACACCGGGGAGCTGTTTTTT; cdr3_aa: CASSLATYNTGELFF
j_call: TRBJ2-7; v_call: TRBV7-9; d_call: -; clone_size: medium-sized; cdr3_length: 13; cdr3_nt: TGTGCCAGCAGTCCCGCTCCCTCCTACGAGCAGTACTTC; cdr3_aa: CASSPAPSYEQYF
j_call: TRBJ2-7; v_call: TRBV11-2; d_call: -; clone_size: -; cdr3_length: 13; cdr3_nt: TGTGCCAGCAGCACCGGGACCTCTGGCGAGCAGTACTTC; cdr3_aa: CASSTGTSGEQYF
j_call: TRBJ2-2; v_call: TRBV4-2; d_call: -; clone_size: -; cdr3_length: 14; cdr3_nt: TGTGCCAGCAGCCGGAAGGGGGGCGGCGGGGAGCTGTTTTTT; cdr3_aa: CASSRKGGGGELFF
j_call: TRBJ2-1; v_call: TRBV18; d_call: -; clone_size: -; cdr3_length: 11; cdr3_nt: TGTGCCAGCTCACCCCGCAATGAGCAGTTCTTC; cdr3_aa: CASSPRNEQFF
j_call: TRBJ2-7; v_call: TRBV7-2; d_call: -; clone_size: few; cdr3_length: 13; cdr3_nt: TGTGCCAGCAGCTCAGAGGGAGAGGCAGAGCAGTACTTC; cdr3_aa: CASSSEGEAEQYF
j_call: TRBJ2-6; v_call: TRBV1; d_call: -; clone_size: -; cdr3_length: 18; cdr3_nt: TGCACCAGCAGATGGAATTGTTTGTGCACAAAGCGGGCCAACGTCCTGACTTTC; cdr3_aa: CTSRWNCLCTKRANVLTF
j_call: TRBJ1-3; v_call: TRBV4-3; d_call: -; clone_size: few; cdr3_length: 15; cdr3_nt: TGCGCCAGCAGCCAAGCTCCAGTCGGTGGCAACACCATATATTTT; cdr3_aa: CASSQAPVGGNTIYF
j_call: TRBJ2-7; v_call: TRBV13; d_call: -; clone_size: -; cdr3_length: 13; cdr3_nt: TGTGCCAGCAGCCGGGACATCTCCTACGAGCAGTACTTC; cdr3_aa: CASSRDISYEQYF
j_call: TRBJ1-2; v_call: TRBV10-3; d_call: TRBD1; clone_size: -; cdr3_length: 16; cdr3_nt: TGTGCCATCAGTGAACCTACAGGGGGTTGGGTCTATGGCTACACCTTC; cdr3_aa: CAISEPTGGWVYGYTF
j_call: TRBJ2-5; v_call: TRBV10-2; d_call: TRBD1; clone_size: -; cdr3_length: 15; cdr3_nt: TGCGCCAGCAATAACCGGGACAGGGACCAAGAGACCCAGTACTTC; cdr3_aa: CASNNRDRDQETQYF
j_call: TRBJ2-2; v_call: TRBV2; d_call: -; clone_size: -; cdr3_length: 14; cdr3_nt: TGTGCCAGCAGAAGGCGGCGCGACACCGGGGAGCTGTTTTTT; cdr3_aa: CASRRRRDTGELFF
j_call: TRBJ1-1; v_call: TRBV7-2; d_call: -; clone_size: -; cdr3_length: 14; cdr3_nt: TGTGCCAGCAGCCCCGGGTCTTGGAACACTGAAGCTTTCTTT; cdr3_aa: CASSPGSWNTEAFF
j_call: TRBJ2-3; v_call: TRBV6-4; d_call: TRBD2; clone_size: -; cdr3_length: 14; cdr3_nt: TGTGCCAGCAGTTCCGGGAGGGCCGTAGATACGCAGTATTTT; cdr3_aa: CASSSGRAVDTQYF
j_call: TRBJ1-1; v_call: TRBV4-3; d_call: -; clone_size: -; cdr3_length: 14; cdr3_nt: TGCGCCAGCAGCCAAGATCCCAGGCACACTGAAGCTTTCTTT; cdr3_aa: CASSQDPRHTEAFF
j_call: TRBJ2-3; v_call: TRBV30; d_call: -; clone_size: -; cdr3_length: 14; cdr3_nt: TGTGCCATCCGGCCGGGACTTACCACAGATACGCAGTATTTT; cdr3_aa: CAIRPGLTTDTQYF
j_call: TRBJ2-1; v_call: TRBV7-9; d_call: TRBD2; clone_size: -; cdr3_length: 17; cdr3_nt: TGTGCCAGCAGACCTAACTGGACTAGCGGGAGAGTCAATGAGCAGTTCTTC; cdr3_aa: CASRPNWTSGRVNEQFF
j_call: TRBJ2-7; v_call: TRBV14; d_call: -; clone_size: -; cdr3_length: 14; cdr3_nt: TGTGCCAGCAGTCAACCGACTAGACCCTACGAGCAGTACTTC; cdr3_aa: CASSQPTRPYEQYF
j_call: TRBJ1-2; v_call: TRBV25-1; d_call: TRBD1; clone_size: -; cdr3_length: 18; cdr3_nt: TGTGCCAGCAGAGCCGAACCGGGACAGGGGCCCCCTCAATATGGCTACACCTTC; cdr3_aa: CASRAEPGQGPPQYGYTF
j_call: TRBJ1-2; v_call: TRBV7-2; d_call: TRBD1; clone_size: -; cdr3_length: 14; cdr3_nt: TGTGCCAGCAGCTTAGGACAGGGGATATATGGCTACACCTTC; cdr3_aa: CASSLGQGIYGYTF
j_call: TRBJ2-7; v_call: TRBV5-4; d_call: -; clone_size: medium-sized; cdr3_length: 15; cdr3_nt: TGTGCCAGCAGCTTGGGAGGGACTCGACAACTAGCGCAGTACTTC; cdr3_aa: CASSLGGTRQLAQYF
j_call: TRBJ2-7; v_call: TRBV5-3; d_call: -; clone_size: -; cdr3_length: 15; cdr3_nt: TGTGCCAGAAGCTTGTCCCCAGGGGCGTTCTACGAGCAGTACTTC; cdr3_aa: CARSLSPGAFYEQYF
j_call: TRBJ2-1; v_call: TRBV9; d_call: -; clone_size: -; cdr3_length: 14; cdr3_nt: TGTGCCAGCAGCGTGGATAGCTCCTACAATGAGCAGTTCTTC; cdr3_aa: CASSVDSSYNEQFF
j_call: TRBJ1-2; v_call: TRBV5-4; d_call: -; clone_size: few; cdr3_length: 14; cdr3_nt: TGTGCCAGCAGCTTCCTCAGGGGAAACTATGGCTACACCTTC; cdr3_aa: CASSFLRGNYGYTF
j_call: TRBJ1-1; v_call: TRBV25-1; d_call: -; clone_size: -; cdr3_length: 12; cdr3_nt: TGTGCCAGCAAGGGGTGGGAGACTGAAGCTTTCTTT; cdr3_aa: CASKGWETEAFF